This section outlines one TCR beta chain sequence together with its context. CDR3 length equals 17 residues. In germline, CDR1 is SGHRS, CDR2 YFSETQ. V lost 1 base to trimming and J lost 2 bases, with 13 bases between them. This record belongs to a study of T-cell memory formation after mild COVID-19. One entry per CDR3 protein results from TCRdb running MiXCR on the 5' RACE reads. This repertoire shows about 340,000 distinct CDR3 sequences, approximately 15% found once; its top ten account for 20% to 25%. Source material: PBMCs or a T cell subset sorted from them (not recorded which). This TCR was recovered from a man younger than 35 who had mild COVID-19 (a few samples of this study predate the infection). Cell type and time point are not known. The chain is built from TRBV5-1 and TRBJ2-6; D unresolved. The CDR3 sequence: CASSLTVPRTGANVLTF. As DNA, the CDR3 is TGCGCCAGCAGCTTGACAGTCCCGAGGACTGGGGCCAACGTCCTGACTTTC.